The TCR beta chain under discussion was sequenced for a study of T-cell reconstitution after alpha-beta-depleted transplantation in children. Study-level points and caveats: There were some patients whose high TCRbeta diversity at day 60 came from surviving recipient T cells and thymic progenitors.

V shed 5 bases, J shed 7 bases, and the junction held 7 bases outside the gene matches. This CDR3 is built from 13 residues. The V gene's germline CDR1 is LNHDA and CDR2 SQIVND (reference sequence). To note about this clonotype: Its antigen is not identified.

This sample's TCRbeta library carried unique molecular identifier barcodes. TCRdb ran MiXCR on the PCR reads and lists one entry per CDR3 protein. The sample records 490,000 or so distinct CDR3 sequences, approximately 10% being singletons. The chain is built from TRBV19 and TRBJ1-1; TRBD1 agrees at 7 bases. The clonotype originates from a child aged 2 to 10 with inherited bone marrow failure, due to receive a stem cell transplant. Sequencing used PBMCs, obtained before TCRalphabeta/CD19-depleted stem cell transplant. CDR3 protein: CASSAGQTIEAFF. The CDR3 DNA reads TGTGCCAGTAGTGCGGGACAGACCATTGAAGCTTTCTTT.